Below, 19 T cell receptor beta chains from the same sample are listed, as sequenced in a study of cytomegalovirus exposure and HLA in healthy donors. PCR employed 60 Vbeta and 13 Jbeta primers. Sequencing was performed with immunoSEQ multiplex PCR; in TCRdb, only in-frame clones are kept and a portion is missing. The table lists some 95,000 clones, around 79% of them singletons, with approximately 4.4% in the top ten. The sequencing sample was made of PBMCs. The receptor set was obtained from a woman in her thirties or forties in good health and CMV-seronegative.

CDR3 nucleotides: TGTGCCAGCAGCTTCACTCATGGAAACACCATATATTTT. Its protein product is CASSFTHGNTIYF. This sequence joins TRBV5-6 and TRBJ1-3, with unresolved D. This CDR3 has 13 amino acids. V gave up 2 bases and J gave up 3 bases, with 6 bases separating them. Germline CDR1 SGHDT, CDR2 YYEEEE.

This clone showed up just a few times. V gene TRBV4-2 combines with J gene TRBJ1-1; 9 nucleotides match TRBD1. Trimming cost V 0 bases and J 5 bases; bases outside gene matches: 7. Germline V gene sequence: CDR1 LGHNA, CDR2 YNFKEQ. The CDR3 runs 16 residues. CDR3 nucleotide sequence: TGTGCCAGCAGCCAAGAGCCGGGACAGGGAGGGACTGAAGCTTTCTTT. Protein product: CASSQEPGQGGTEAFF.

V and J are TRBV18 and TRBJ2-1, with 13 positions matching TRBD2. The CDR3 loop spans 16 amino acids. Looked up from germline, CDR1 is KGHSH and CDR2 is LQKENI. J was trimmed by 2 bases and V by 4 bases; bases with no gene match: 2. CDR3 loop: CASSRGLAGPYNEQFF. In DNA, the CDR3 is TGTGCCAGCTCACGGGGACTAGCGGGGCCCTACAATGAGCAGTTCTTC.

This rearrangement joins TRBV7-6 to TRBJ1-2; D gene unclear. The CDR3 is 13 amino acids. Between the trimmed V and J ends, which lost 1 base and 8 bases, there was a span of 11 bases. CDR1 is SGHVS and CDR2 is FNYEAQ in the germline V gene. CDR3 amino acids: CASSLERGLGYTF. In DNA form, the CDR3 reads TGTGCCAGCAGCTTAGAGCGGGGTTTAGGCTACACCTTC.

V gene TRBV10-2 combines with J gene TRBJ1-2; the D gene is possibly TRBD1 (5 bases). Germline CDR1 is WSHSY and CDR2 is SAAADI. This CDR3 has 14 residues. V was shortened by 4 bases and J by 5 bases, with 14 bases between the two germline ends. The CDR3 DNA follows: TGCGCCAGCAGTGGGGGTTCGGGGGGGTATGGCTACACCTTC. Amino acids: CASSGGSGGYGYTF.

This chain links TRBV15 with TRBJ2-5; 8 nucleotides align to TRBD1. This CDR3 spans 17 amino acids. The germline V gene has CDR1 LNHNV and CDR2 YYDKDF (reference sequence). V gave up 2 bases and J gave up 2 bases; unmatched junction bases: 10. The CDR3 coding sequence is TGTGCCACCAGCAGAACTGGAGCCGGACAGGGTCAAGAGACCCAGTACTTC. Translating it yields CATSRTGAGQGQETQYF.

The chain recombines TRBV5-1 with TRBJ2-3; D is perhaps TRBD1 (5 bases). The CDR3 loop spans 15 amino acids. The germline CDR1 and CDR2 sequences are SGHRS and YFSETQ. Between the trimmed V and J ends, which lost 0 bases and 5 bases, there was a span of 13 bases. CDR3 nucleotides: TGCGCCAGCAGCTTGGCAGGGCGTCGGATAGATACGCAGTATTTT. This codes for CASSLAGRRIDTQYF.

As regards this clone: In this CDR3 the conserved last residue, phenylalanine or tryptophan, is missing, so a read error is likely. The CDR3 here is CASSPQGLNTEAFV. CDR3 sequence (DNA): TGTGCCAGCAGTCCCCAGGGATTGAACACTGAAGCTTTCGTT. The chain uses TRBV6-1 and TRBJ1-1, with D possibly matching TRBD1 (5 bases). The CDR3 loop spans 14 amino acids. The V end was cut by 5 bases, the J end by 0 bases, with 10 bases between. The germline V gene encodes CDR1 MNHNS and CDR2 SASEGT.

The chain carries TRBV18 and TRBJ1-1, with D unclear. V lost 6 bases and J lost 0, with 14 bases in between. Germline-derived CDR1 and CDR2 are KGHSH and LQKENI. The CDR3 length is 15 residues. CDR3 sequence: CASSTSREMNTEAFF. CDR3 DNA: TGTGCCAGCTCCACCAGTAGGGAGATGAACACTGAAGCTTTCTTT.

This clone came up a few times. This chain connects TRBV7-2 to TRBJ1-3; 7 nucleotides line up with TRBD1. Trimming took 1 base from V and 0 from J; bases not matched to a gene: 12. The CDR3 covers 19 residues. CDR1 SGHTA and CDR2 FQGNSA come from the germline V gene. The chain's CDR3 is CASSLVEGAVPISGNTIYF. Written as DNA, the CDR3 is TGTGCCAGCAGCTTAGTTGAGGGGGCGGTCCCCATCTCTGGAAACACCATATATTTT. The variable domain in full, completed from reference TRBV7-2 and TRBJ1-3, reads GAGVSQSPSNKVTEKGKDVELRCDPISGHTALYWYRQSLGQGLEFLIYFQGNSAPDKSGLPSDRFSAERTGGSVSTLTIQRTQQEDSAVYLCASSLVEGAVPISGNTIYFGEGSWLTVV.

The rearrangement joins TRBV6-5 to TRBJ1-2; D not resolved. The V gene's germline CDR1 is MNHEY and CDR2 SVGAGI. The CDR3 is 15 residues long. The ends were cut back, 0 bases at V and 4 bases at J, with 12 bases in the middle. The CDR3: CASSYSIRSLYGYTF. For the CDR3, the DNA is TGTGCCAGCAGTTACTCGATACGGTCCCTCTATGGCTACACCTTC.

The V gene is TRBV19, the J gene TRBJ1-4, with TRBD1 matching 7 bases. The CDR3 length is 13 residues. Germline V gene lookup returns CDR1 LNHDA and CDR2 SQIVND (reference sequence). V gave up 8 bases and J gave up 3 bases; unmatched junction bases: 3. Here the CDR3 reads CASEQGPNEKLFF. CDR3 nucleotides: TGTGCCAGTGAACAGGGGCCTAATGAAAAACTGTTTTTT. The full variable domain, completed using reference TRBV19 and TRBJ1-4, is DGGITQSPKYLFRKEGQNVTLSCEQNLNHDAMYWYRQDPGQGLRLIYYSQIVNDFQKGDIAEGYSVSREKKESFPLTVTSAQKNPTAFYLCASEQGPNEKLFFGSGTQLSVL.

This clone was seen more than once but under ten times. This chain uses TRBV30 with TRBJ2-5, with D perhaps TRBD2 (7 bases). CDR1 is GTSNPN, CDR2 SVGIG, per germline (reference sequence). This CDR3 is 13 amino acids long. V dropped 4 bases and J dropped 11 bases, with 20 bases sitting between them. The CDR3 protein is CAWKRSGGGEQYF. CDR3 DNA sequence: TGTGCCTGGAAGAGGTCGGGGGGCGGTGAGCAGTACTTC.

The chain couples TRBV18 to TRBJ2-7, with 11 bases identical to TRBD2. The CDR3 runs 15 residues. V was pared by 2 bases and J by 4 bases, with 4 bases of the junction left unmatched. Germline-derived CDR1 and CDR2 are KGHSH and LQKENI. DNA for the CDR3: TGTGCCAGCTCACCAGGGCTAGCGGGGGGTTACGAGCAGTACTTC. Protein product: CASSPGLAGGYEQYF.

The chain joins TRBV5-1 to TRBJ2-7, with a possible D match to TRBD2 (5 bases). V lost 4 bases and J 5 bases, leaving 22 bases between the germline ends. The CDR3 extends over 16 amino acids. CDR1 SGHRS and CDR2 YFSETQ come from the germline V gene. Here the CDR3 reads CASSPQISPRAHEQYF. CDR3 sequence (DNA): TGCGCCAGCAGCCCCCAGATTAGCCCGAGGGCCCACGAGCAGTACTTC. Based on the CDR3 plus reference TRBV5-1 and TRBJ2-7, the full variable domain is KAGVTQTPRYLIKTRGQQVTLSCSPISGHRSVSWYQQTPGQGLQFLFEYFSETQRNKGNFPGRFSGRQFSNSRSEMNVSTLELGDSALYLCASSPQISPRAHEQYFGPGTRLTVT.

This chain connects TRBV19 to TRBJ1-1; D may be TRBD1 (5 bases). The CDR3 covers 17 residues. The ends were cut back, 9 bases at V and 1 base at J, with 24 bases in the middle. CDR1 is LNHDA, CDR2 SQIVND, per germline (reference sequence). The CDR3 DNA sequence: TGTGCCAGCCGGCACGGCGGCAGGGTTAAGGAGAACACTGAAGCTTTCTTT. Protein sequence: CASRHGGRVKENTEAFF.

The chain recombines TRBV27 with TRBJ2-7; the D gene is possibly TRBD1 (5 bases). The CDR3 extends over 16 amino acids. Germline CDR1 MNHEY, CDR2 SMNVEV (reference sequence). V was shortened by 6 bases and J by 0 bases, with 18 bases between the two germline ends. The CDR3 sequence is CASSPWGQTSSYEQYF. In DNA, the CDR3 is TGTGCCAGCAGCCCCTGGGGCCAGACAAGCTCCTACGAGCAGTACTTC.

V usage is TRBV4-3 and J usage is TRBJ1-1, with D perhaps TRBD1 (6 bases). Trimming removed 0 bases from V and 7 bases from J, with 12 bases in between. Germline V CDR1 and CDR2: LGHNA, YSLEER. The CDR3 has 14 amino acids. The CDR3 here is CASSQEPGTFEAFF. The CDR3 region has the DNA TGCGCCAGCAGCCAAGAACCCGGGACATTTGAAGCTTTCTTT.

A single count supports this clone. This chain joins TRBV7-6 and TRBJ2-6; 10 bases are a match to TRBD1. The J segment lost 2 bases and the V segment lost 5 bases, leaving 9 bases of the junction unmatched. Germline V gene sequence: CDR1 SGHVS, CDR2 FNYEAQ. This CDR3 is 18 amino acids long. The CDR3 spells CASSPKPGTGAGANVLTF. Here the CDR3 DNA reads TGTGCCAGCAGCCCAAAACCCGGGACAGGGGCTGGGGCCAACGTCCTGACTTTC.